Presented here are 25 T cell receptor beta chains from one specimen sequenced in a study of T cells after yellow fever vaccination. TCRdb redid the calling of the 5' RACE reads with MiXCR, one entry per CDR3 protein. The table lists hundreds of thousands of distinct CDR3 sequences, 15% to 20% of them singletons. The source material was PBMCs, sampled 15 days after the yellow fever booster vaccination. The source is a man aged 25 to 45 who received the YFV17D yellow fever vaccine.

This sequence joins TRBV29-1 and TRBJ2-3; perhaps D is TRBD1 or TRBD2 (6 bases each). The CDR3 length is 14 residues. Trimming stripped 7 bases from V and 1 base from J, with 15 bases between. CDR1 and CDR2 from the germline V gene are SQVTM and ANQGSEA. The CDR3 coding sequence is TGCAGCGGCTTCGGGGGCGGGGGCACAGATACGCAGTATTTT. Its protein product is CSGFGGGGTDTQYF.

This chain joins TRBV12-3 or TRBV12-4 and TRBJ2-7; 7 positions agree with TRBD2. V dropped 3 bases and J dropped 2; count of bases not matched to a gene: 4. This CDR3 has 14 residues. This CDR3 reads CASSFTSATYEQYF. The CDR3 nucleotides read TGTGCCAGCAGTTTTACTAGCGCAACCTACGAGCAGTACTTC.

This clonotype was counted between two and nine times. The CDR3 DNA follows: TGTGCCAGCAGTTTGGGGATCGAGCAGTACTTC. This gives the protein CASSLGIEQYF. The rearrangement links TRBV28 to TRBJ2-7; D is ambiguous. Germline CDR1 is MDHEN and CDR2 is SYDVKM. V lost 3 bases and J 6 bases, leaving 6 bases between the germline ends. CDR3 size: 11 residues. Using reference TRBV28 and TRBJ2-7 for the parts outside the CDR3, the full variable domain is DVKVTQSSRYLVKRTGEKVFLECVQDMDHENMFWYRQDPGLGLRLIYFSYDVKMKEKGDIPEGYSVSREKKERFSLILESASTNQTSMYLCASSLGIEQYFGPGTRLTVT.

This clonotype has only a few counts. The V gene is TRBV15, the J gene TRBJ2-1; 8 bases map to TRBD1. Losses at the gene ends were 2 bases for V and 1 base for J; bases not matched to a gene: 4. The CDR3 is 16 residues long. Germline V gene lookup returns CDR1 LNHNV and CDR2 YYDKDF (reference sequence). The CDR3 nucleotides are TGTGCCACCAGCAGACCAACAGGGGGTTCCTACAATGAGCAGTTCTTC. Residues: CATSRPTGGSYNEQFF.

This clonotype was detected ten times or more. This chain joins TRBV28 and TRBJ2-1; 8 positions match TRBD1. The V gene end was trimmed by 2 bases and the J gene end by 10 bases; junction bases not matched to a gene: 7. Per the germline V gene, CDR1 is MDHEN and CDR2 is SYDVKM. This CDR3 comprises 14 residues. The CDR3 here is CASSLPDRVVEQFF. DNA for the CDR3: TGTGCCAGCAGTTTACCGGACAGGGTGGTCGAGCAGTTCTTC.

The V gene is TRBV20-1, the J gene TRBJ2-1; 8 bases align to TRBD2. From germline, CDR1 is DFQATT and CDR2 SNEGSKA (reference sequence). The junction had 8 bases not matched to a gene; V was cut back by 4 bases and J by 6 bases. This CDR3 region has 14 residues. For the CDR3, the DNA is TGCAGTGCTATGGGGGCGGGAGGAGGCAATGAGCAGTTCTTC. Translated, it gives CSAMGAGGGNEQFF.

This clonotype has more than one count but fewer than ten. This chain links TRBV5-1 with TRBJ2-1, with 7 bases identical to TRBD1. This CDR3 has 16 amino acids. J lost 3 bases, V lost 3 bases, and 9 bases had no gene match. The germline V gene has CDR1 SGHRS and CDR2 YFSETQ. The CDR3 DNA reads as TGCGCCAGCAGCTCATTTGACAGGGCCTACTACAATGAGCAGTTCTTC. It yields the protein CASSSFDRAYYNEQFF. Variable domain in full (rest from reference TRBV5-1 and TRBJ2-1): KAGVTQTPRYLIKTRGQQVTLSCSPISGHRSVSWYQQTPGQGLQFLFEYFSETQRNKGNFPGRFSGRQFSNSRSEMNVSTLELGDSALYLCASSSFDRAYYNEQFFGPGTRLTVL.

The gene calls are TRBV29-1 and TRBJ2-1; the D is unclear. The CDR3 covers 10 residues. Germline loops: CDR1 SQVTM, CDR2 ANQGSEA. Trimming left V 5 bases short and J 7 bases short, with 6 bases between. In DNA form, the CDR3 reads TGCAGCGTTCGTACGAATGAGCAGTTCTTC. Its protein product is CSVRTNEQFF.

The chain joins TRBV27 to TRBJ2-5; 7 bases line up with TRBD1. The junction had 12 bases not matched to a gene; V was cut back by 3 bases and J by 5 bases. CDR3 length: 16 residues. Germline V gene sequence: CDR1 MNHEY, CDR2 SMNVEV (reference sequence). CDR3 sequence reads: CASSLSYRGHGETQYF. In nucleotides, the CDR3 is TGTGCCAGCAGTTTGTCGTATAGGGGGCATGGTGAGACCCAGTACTTC.

This clonotype was picked up a small number of times. The chain joins TRBV20-1 to TRBJ1-2; D gene ambiguous. The CDR3 loop spans 16 amino acids. The germline V gene has CDR1 DFQATT and CDR2 SNEGSKA (reference sequence). V was pared by 0 bases and J by 6 bases, with 20 bases between. The CDR3 reads CSARDQTTVSMHGYTF. The CDR3 DNA follows: TGCAGTGCTAGAGATCAGACTACGGTGAGCATGCATGGCTACACCTTC.

This clonotype occurred a few times. This chain joins TRBV5-1 and TRBJ2-5; 7 bases fit TRBD1. The germline CDR1 and CDR2 sequences are SGHRS and YFSETQ. Trimming removed 1 base from V and 5 bases from J; junction bases left unmatched: 5. The CDR3 has 14 amino acids. In DNA form, the CDR3 reads TGCGCCAGCAGCTTGTCAGGGGGTTTGGAGACCCAGTACTTC. This codes for CASSLSGGLETQYF.

On this clonotype itself: The missing conserved phenylalanine or tryptophan at the end of this CDR3 makes a read error likely. Because the CDR3's place on the DNA is in doubt, the DNA is left out and the CDR3 is given as listed by TCRdb. V is TRBV20-1 and J is TRBJ1-4; TRBD1 is taken as the D call from the table, unchecked against the DNA. Per the germline V gene, CDR1 is DFQATT and CDR2 is SNEGSKA (reference sequence). The CDR3 is 12 residues long, ends included. The chain's CDR3 is CSASPEGQVIRL.

This clonotype has just a few counts. The chain joins TRBV29-1 to TRBJ2-6; D not certain. The CDR3 has 15 amino acids. Germline CDR1 is SQVTM and CDR2 is ANQGSEA. Trimming stripped 6 bases from V and 3 bases from J, with 15 bases between. Here the CDR3 DNA reads TGCAGCGTCCGCTTAAACAATGTTGGGGCCAACGTCCTGACTTTC. This sequence encodes CSVRLNNVGANVLTF.

This clonotype occurred a few times. The rearrangement uses TRBV7-6 and TRBJ2-7; possible D gene TRBD1, 6 bases. The germline V gene has CDR1 SGHVS and CDR2 FNYEAQ. With 2 bases removed from V and 0 bases from J, the gap between germline ends came to 14 bases. The CDR3 length is 16 residues. CDR3 sequence reads: CASSLRQQGFSYEQYF. CDR3 bases: TGTGCCAGCAGCTTACGCCAACAGGGATTCTCCTACGAGCAGTACTTC.

This clonotype was seen only a few times. The chain combines TRBV3-1 with TRBJ2-5; D is unclear. CDR3 length: 13 amino acids. Trimming stripped 0 bases from V and 6 bases from J, with 8 bases between. Germline V CDR1 and CDR2: LGHDT, YNNKEL (reference sequence). The DNA for the CDR3 is TGTGCCAGCAGCCAAGATCGGTTCAAGACCCAGTACTTC. Its translation is CASSQDRFKTQYF.

The V gene is TRBV7-2, the J gene TRBJ2-3; 8 nucleotides line up with TRBD2. Germline V lookup: CDR1 SGHTA, CDR2 FQGNSA. The CDR3 totals 12 residues. Trimming at V came to 6 bases and at J to 15 bases, leaving 11 bases not matched to a gene. The CDR3: CASSTLGRERYF. The CDR3 region has the DNA TGTGCCAGCAGTACCCTCGGGAGGGAGCGTTATTTT.

The table lists this clonotype with a few counts. The V gene is TRBV6-2 or TRBV6-3, the J gene TRBJ2-3; D call uncertain. V lost 6 bases to trimming and J lost 6 bases, with 13 bases between them. This CDR3 is built from 13 residues. Germline CDR1 MNHEY, CDR2 SVGEGT. The CDR3 sequence: CASSFLAVDTQYF. The CDR3 bases are TGTGCCAGCAGCTTCTTAGCAGTGGATACGCAGTATTTT.

This clonotype was seen only a few times. J is TRBJ2-2 and V is TRBV7-6, with TRBD2 as a possible D gene (6 bases). Trimming left V 1 base short and J 2 bases short, with 11 bases between. Germline lookup yields CDR1 SGHVS and CDR2 FNYEAQ. The CDR3 extends over 16 amino acids. For the CDR3, the DNA is TGTGCCAGCAGCTTAGTGGGGGGTACCAACACCGGGGAGCTGTTTTTT. Its protein product is CASSLVGGTNTGELFF.

This sequence joins TRBV20-1 and TRBJ2-7, with 7 bases matching TRBD1. Germline V gives CDR1 DFQATT, CDR2 SNEGSKA (reference sequence). This CDR3 contains 12 residues. Trimming cost V 5 bases and J 7 bases; bases outside gene matches: 8. Here the CDR3 reads CSAPGQTIEQYF. CDR3 coding DNA: TGCAGTGCTCCGGGACAGACGATAGAGCAGTACTTC.

Worth noting for this clonotype: One end of the junction is discordant with germline, which a read error may explain. The genes are TRBV20-1 and TRBJ2-1; D could derive from TRBD1 or TRBD2 (5 bases each). CDR1 is DFQATT, CDR2 SNEGSKA, per germline (reference sequence). The length of the CDR3 is 12 residues. The CDR3 DNA is TGCTGTGCTAGAGATGGGGGTAATGAGCAGTTCTTC. Protein: CCARDGGNEQFF.

This clonotype was detected a few times. Here the CDR3 reads CASSLWSAQGNEQYF. The CDR3 bases are TGCGCCAGCAGCTTGTGGAGCGCCCAGGGGAACGAGCAGTACTTC. The V and J genes are TRBV5-1 and TRBJ2-7, with D possibly being TRBD1 (6 bases). Germline CDR1 reads SGHRS; CDR2 reads YFSETQ. The V gene lost 1 base and the J gene lost 5 bases, with 16 bases spanning the gap. This CDR3 spans 15 amino acids.

The V and J genes are TRBV6-2 or TRBV6-3 and TRBJ2-7, with TRBD2 matching 10 bases. The length of the CDR3 is 17 residues. Germline V gene sequence: CDR1 MNHEY, CDR2 SVGEGT. Trimming at V came to 4 bases and at J to 0 bases, leaving 9 bases not matched to a gene. The CDR3 loop reads CASSSRTSGVFSYEQYF. CDR3 nucleotide sequence: TGTGCCAGCAGTTCCAGGACTAGCGGAGTTTTCTCCTACGAGCAGTACTTC.

V is TRBV19 and J is TRBJ2-3; 8 bases align to TRBD1. CDR1 is LNHDA and CDR2 is SQIVND in the germline V gene (reference sequence). V shed 3 bases and J 2 bases; nucleotides not matched to a gene: 1. This CDR3 spans 14 amino acids. CDR3 DNA sequence: TGTGCCAGTAGTATGACAGGGGTCACAGATACGCAGTATTTT. Its protein product is CASSMTGVTDTQYF.

The rearrangement joins TRBV29-1 to TRBJ2-3; 11 bases are a match to TRBD2. Trimming cost V 4 bases and J 2 bases; bases outside gene matches: 5. Germline V gene sequence: CDR1 SQVTM, CDR2 ANQGSEA. The CDR3 runs to 15 residues. The CDR3 spells CSVVRTSGSTDTQYF. DNA of the CDR3: TGCAGCGTTGTAAGGACTAGCGGGTCCACAGATACGCAGTATTTT.

The genes are TRBV12-3 or TRBV12-4 and TRBJ2-7; 7 bases are shared with TRBD1. CDR3 length equals 15 residues. V shed 5 bases, J shed 2 bases, and the junction held 9 bases outside the gene matches. In DNA, the CDR3 is TGTGCCAGCAGTCAAACCGGGACAGCACCCTACGAGCAGTACTTC. It yields the protein CASSQTGTAPYEQYF.